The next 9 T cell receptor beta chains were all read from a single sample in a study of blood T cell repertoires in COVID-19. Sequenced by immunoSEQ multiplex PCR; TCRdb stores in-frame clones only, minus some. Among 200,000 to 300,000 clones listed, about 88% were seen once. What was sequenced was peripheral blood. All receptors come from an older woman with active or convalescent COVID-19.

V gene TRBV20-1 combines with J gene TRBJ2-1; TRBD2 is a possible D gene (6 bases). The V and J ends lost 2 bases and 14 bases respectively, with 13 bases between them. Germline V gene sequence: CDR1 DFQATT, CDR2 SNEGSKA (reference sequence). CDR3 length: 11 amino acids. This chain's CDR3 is CSARRGDWKFF. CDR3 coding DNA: TGCAGTGCTAGACGCGGGGATTGGAAGTTCTTC.

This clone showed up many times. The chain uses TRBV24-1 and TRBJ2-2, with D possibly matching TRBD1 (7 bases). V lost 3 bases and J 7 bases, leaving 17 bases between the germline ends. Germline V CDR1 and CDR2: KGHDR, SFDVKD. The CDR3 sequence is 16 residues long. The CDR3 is CATSDQDREVDGELFF. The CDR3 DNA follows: TGTGCCACCAGTGATCAAGACAGGGAGGTAGACGGGGAGCTGTTTTTT.

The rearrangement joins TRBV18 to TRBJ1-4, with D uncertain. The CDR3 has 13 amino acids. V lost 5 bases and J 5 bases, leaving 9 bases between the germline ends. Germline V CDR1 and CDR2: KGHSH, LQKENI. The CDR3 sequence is CASSTTENEKLFF. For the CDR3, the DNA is TGTGCCAGCTCAACGACGGAGAATGAAAAACTGTTTTTT. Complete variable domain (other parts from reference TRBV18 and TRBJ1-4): NAGVMQNPRHLVRRRGQEARLRCSPMKGHSHVYWYRQLPEEGLKFMVYLQKENIIDESGMPKERFSAEFPKEGPSILRIQQVVRGDSAAYFCASSTTENEKLFFGSGTQLSVL.

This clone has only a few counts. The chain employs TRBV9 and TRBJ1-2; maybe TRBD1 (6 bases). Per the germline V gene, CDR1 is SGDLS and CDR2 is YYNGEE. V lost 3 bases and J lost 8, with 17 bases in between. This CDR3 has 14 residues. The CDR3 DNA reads TGTGCCAGCAGCGACCGTTGGGCGACAGGCGGCTACACCTTC. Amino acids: CASSDRWATGGYTF.

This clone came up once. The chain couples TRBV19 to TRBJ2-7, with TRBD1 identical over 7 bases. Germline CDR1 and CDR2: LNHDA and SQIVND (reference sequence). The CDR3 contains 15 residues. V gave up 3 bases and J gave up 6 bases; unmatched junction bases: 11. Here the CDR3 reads CASSITQPYRGEQYF. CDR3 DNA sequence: TGTGCCAGTAGTATCACGCAGCCGTACAGGGGCGAGCAGTACTTC.

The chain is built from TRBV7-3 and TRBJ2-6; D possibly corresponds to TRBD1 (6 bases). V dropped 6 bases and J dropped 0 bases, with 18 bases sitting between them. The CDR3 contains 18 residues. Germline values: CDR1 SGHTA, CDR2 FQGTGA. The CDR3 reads CASSLLTGPSSGANVLTF. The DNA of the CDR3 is TGTGCCAGCAGTTTGTTGACAGGACCGTCCTCTGGGGCCAACGTCCTGACTTTC.

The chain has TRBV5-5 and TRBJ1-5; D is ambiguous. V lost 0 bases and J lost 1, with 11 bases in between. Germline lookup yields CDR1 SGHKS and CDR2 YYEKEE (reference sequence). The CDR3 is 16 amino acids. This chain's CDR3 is CASSLAGSLSNQPQHF. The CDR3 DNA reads TGTGCCAGCAGCTTGGCGGGTTCCCTAAGCAATCAGCCCCAGCATTTT.

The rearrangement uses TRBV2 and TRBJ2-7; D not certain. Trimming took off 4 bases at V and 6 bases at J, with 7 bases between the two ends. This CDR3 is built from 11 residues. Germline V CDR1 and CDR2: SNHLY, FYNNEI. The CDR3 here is CASSGAVEQYF. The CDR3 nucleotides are TGTGCCAGCAGTGGGGCTGTCGAGCAGTACTTC.

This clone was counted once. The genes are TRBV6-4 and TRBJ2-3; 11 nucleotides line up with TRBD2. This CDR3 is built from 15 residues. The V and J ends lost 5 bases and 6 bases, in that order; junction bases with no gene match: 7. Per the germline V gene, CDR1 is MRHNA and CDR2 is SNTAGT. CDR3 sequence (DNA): TGTGCCAGCAGTTTACTAGCGGGAGTGCAGGATACGCAGTATTTT. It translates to CASSLLAGVQDTQYF.